The clone carrying this TCR beta chain was recorded a few times. Germline CDR1 and CDR2: SEHNR and FQNEAQ (reference sequence). J gave up 0 bases and V 7 bases, and 5 bases lay outside the gene matches. The CDR3 totals 15 residues. These data come from a study of T-cell memory formation after mild COVID-19. One entry per CDR3 protein results from TCRdb running MiXCR on the 5' RACE reads. This repertoire shows more than 150,000 distinct CDR3 sequences, less than 20% found once; its top ten account for under 4.5%. The chain joins TRBV7-9 to TRBJ1-4; 7 nucleotides agree with TRBD1. Sequencing used PBMCs or a T cell subset sorted from them (not recorded which). The sequence was collected from a young man who had mild COVID-19 (a few samples of this study predate the infection). Cell type and time point are not known. CDR3 nucleotide sequence: TGTGCCAGCACTCGGACAGGAGCAACTAATGAAAAACTGTTTTTT. Its protein is CASTRTGATNEKLFF. Complete variable domain (other parts from reference TRBV7-9 and TRBJ1-4): DTGVSQNPRHKITKRGQNVTFRCDPISEHNRLYWYRQTLGQGPEFLTYFQNEAQLEKSRLLSDRFSAERPKGSFSTLEIQRTEQGDSAMYLCASTRTGATNEKLFFGSGTQLSVL.